The following is a T cell receptor (beta chain) sequence with its context. Profiled with immunoSEQ multiplex PCR; TCRdb holds only in-frame clones, not every one. The data contain more than 140,000 clones, 88% of them singletons. The sample originates from a study of T cell responses to AZD1222 COVID-19 vaccine. CDR3 length equals 17 residues. V was trimmed by 2 bases and J by 0 bases, leaving 17 bases between them. Looked up from germline, CDR1 is SGHDN and CDR2 is FVKESK. The chain has TRBV14 and TRBJ2-7; D may be TRBD1 (6 bases). The TCR was taken from an adult in good health. The source material was peripheral blood, sampled on day 0 of AZD1222 vaccination. CDR3 protein: CASSQFIDRHSSYEQYF. CDR3 coding DNA: TGTGCCAGCAGCCAATTCATCGACAGGCACAGCTCCTACGAGCAGTACTTC.